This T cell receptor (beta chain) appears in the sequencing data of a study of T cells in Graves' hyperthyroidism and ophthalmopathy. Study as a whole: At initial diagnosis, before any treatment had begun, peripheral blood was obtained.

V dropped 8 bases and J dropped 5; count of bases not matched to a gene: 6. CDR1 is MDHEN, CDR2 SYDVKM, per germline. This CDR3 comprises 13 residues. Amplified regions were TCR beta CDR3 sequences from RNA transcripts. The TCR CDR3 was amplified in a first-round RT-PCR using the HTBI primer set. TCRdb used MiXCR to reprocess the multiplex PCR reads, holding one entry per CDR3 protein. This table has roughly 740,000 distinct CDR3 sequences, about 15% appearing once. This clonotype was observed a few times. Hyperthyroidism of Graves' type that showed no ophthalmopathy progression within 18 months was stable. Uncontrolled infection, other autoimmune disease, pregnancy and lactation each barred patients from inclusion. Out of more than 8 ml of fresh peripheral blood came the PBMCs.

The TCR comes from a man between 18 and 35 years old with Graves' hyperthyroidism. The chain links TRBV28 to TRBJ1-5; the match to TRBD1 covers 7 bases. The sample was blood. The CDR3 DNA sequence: TGTGCCAGCTCTACAGGGGTCGATCAGCCCCAGCATTTT. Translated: CASSTGVDQPQHF.